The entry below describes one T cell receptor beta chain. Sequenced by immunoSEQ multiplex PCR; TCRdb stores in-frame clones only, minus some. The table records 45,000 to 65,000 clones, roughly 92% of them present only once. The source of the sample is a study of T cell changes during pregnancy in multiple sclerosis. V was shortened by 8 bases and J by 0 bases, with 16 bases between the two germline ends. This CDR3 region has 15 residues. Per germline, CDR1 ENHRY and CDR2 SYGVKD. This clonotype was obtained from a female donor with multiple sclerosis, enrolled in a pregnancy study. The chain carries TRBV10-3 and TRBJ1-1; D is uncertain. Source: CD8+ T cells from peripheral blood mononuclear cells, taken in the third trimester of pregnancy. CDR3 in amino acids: CAISIRRLLNTEAFF. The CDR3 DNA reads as TGTGCCATCTCAATAAGGCGACTACTGAACACTGAAGCTTTCTTT.